One TCR beta chain is described in this entry. Germline V gives CDR1 SGHDN, CDR2 FVKESK. The CDR3 totals 16 residues. V was pared by 4 bases and J by 2 bases, with 9 bases of the junction left unmatched. The data were produced by immunoSEQ multiplex PCR, yet TCRdb's version contains in-frame clones alone and is incomplete. The table shows around 150,000 clones, with 85% to 90% occurring only once. This sample was included in a study of control samples from healthy donors and cancer patients. The sample comprised blood. The chain has TRBV14 and TRBJ2-3, with 7 bases matching TRBD1. This TCR came from a young man in good health. The CDR3 nucleotides are TGTGCCAGCAGCCCCCGGAAAACAGGGGCCACAGATACGCAGTATTTT. It yields the protein CASSPRKTGATDTQYF.